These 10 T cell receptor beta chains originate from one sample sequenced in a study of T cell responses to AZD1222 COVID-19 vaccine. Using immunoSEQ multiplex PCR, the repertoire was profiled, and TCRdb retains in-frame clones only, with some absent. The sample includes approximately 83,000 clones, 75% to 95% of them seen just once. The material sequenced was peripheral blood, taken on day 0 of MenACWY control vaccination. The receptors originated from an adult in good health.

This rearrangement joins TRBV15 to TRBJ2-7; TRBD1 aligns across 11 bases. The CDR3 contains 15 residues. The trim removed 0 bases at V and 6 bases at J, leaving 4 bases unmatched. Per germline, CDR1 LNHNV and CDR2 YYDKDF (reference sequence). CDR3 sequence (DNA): TGTGCCACCAGCAGAGATCTTGGGACAGGGGGCGAGCAGTACTTC. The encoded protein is CATSRDLGTGGEQYF.

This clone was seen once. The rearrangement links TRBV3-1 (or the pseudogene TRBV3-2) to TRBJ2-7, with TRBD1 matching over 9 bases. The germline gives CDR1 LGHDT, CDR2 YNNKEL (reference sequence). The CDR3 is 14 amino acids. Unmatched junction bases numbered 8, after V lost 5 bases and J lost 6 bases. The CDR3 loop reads CASSSGQGKAEQYF. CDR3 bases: TGTGCCAGCAGCTCTGGACAGGGGAAGGCCGAGCAGTACTTC.

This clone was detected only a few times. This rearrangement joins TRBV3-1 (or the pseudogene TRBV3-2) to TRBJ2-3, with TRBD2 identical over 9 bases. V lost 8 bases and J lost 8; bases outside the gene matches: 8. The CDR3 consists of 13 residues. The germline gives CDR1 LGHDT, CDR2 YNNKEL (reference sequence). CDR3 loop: CASETSGLPTQYF. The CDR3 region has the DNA TGTGCCAGCGAAACTAGCGGGCTCCCTACGCAGTATTTT.

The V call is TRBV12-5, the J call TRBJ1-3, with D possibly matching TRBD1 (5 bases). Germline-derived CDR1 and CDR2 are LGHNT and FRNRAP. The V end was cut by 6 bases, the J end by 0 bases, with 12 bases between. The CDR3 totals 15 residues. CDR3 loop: CASGPGTVSGNTIYF. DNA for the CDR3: TGTGCTAGTGGCCCCGGGACGGTCTCTGGAAACACCATATATTTT.

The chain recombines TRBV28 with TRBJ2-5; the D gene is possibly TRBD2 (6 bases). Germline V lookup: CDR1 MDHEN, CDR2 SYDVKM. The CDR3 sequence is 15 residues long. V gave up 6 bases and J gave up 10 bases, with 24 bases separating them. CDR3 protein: CASSQPRGMALDQYF. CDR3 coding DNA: TGTGCCAGCAGCCAACCCCGGGGGATGGCCCTGGACCAGTACTTC.

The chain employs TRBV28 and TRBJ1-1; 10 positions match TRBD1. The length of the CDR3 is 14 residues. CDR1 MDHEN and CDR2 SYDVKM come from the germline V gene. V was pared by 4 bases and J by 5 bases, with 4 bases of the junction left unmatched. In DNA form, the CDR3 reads TGTGCCAGCAGTTCTGGACAGGGGGGGACTGAAGCTTTCTTT. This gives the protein CASSSGQGGTEAFF.

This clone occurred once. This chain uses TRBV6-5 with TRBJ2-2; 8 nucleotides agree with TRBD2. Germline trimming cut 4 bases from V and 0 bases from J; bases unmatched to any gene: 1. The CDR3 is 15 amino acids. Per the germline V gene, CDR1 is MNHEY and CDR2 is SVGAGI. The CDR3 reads CASSLGLANTGELFF. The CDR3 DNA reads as TGTGCCAGCAGTTTGGGACTAGCGAACACCGGGGAGCTGTTTTTT.

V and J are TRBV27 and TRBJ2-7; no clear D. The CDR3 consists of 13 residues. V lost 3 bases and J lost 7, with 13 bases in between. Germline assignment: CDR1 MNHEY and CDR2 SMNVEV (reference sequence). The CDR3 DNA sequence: TGTGCCAGCAGTTTTCGGCGGATCGAAGAGCAGTACTTC. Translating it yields CASSFRRIEEQYF.

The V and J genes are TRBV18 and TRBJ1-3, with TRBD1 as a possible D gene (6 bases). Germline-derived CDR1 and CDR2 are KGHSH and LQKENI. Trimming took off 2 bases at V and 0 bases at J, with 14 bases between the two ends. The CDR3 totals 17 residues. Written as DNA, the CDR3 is TGTGCCAGCTCACCAAGGACAGTAGGCACCTCTGGAAACACCATATATTTT. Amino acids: CASSPRTVGTSGNTIYF.

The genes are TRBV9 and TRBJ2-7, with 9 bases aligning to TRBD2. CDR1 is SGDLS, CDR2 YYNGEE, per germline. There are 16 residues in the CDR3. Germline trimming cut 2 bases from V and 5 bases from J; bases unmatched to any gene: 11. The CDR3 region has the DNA TGTGCCAGCAGCGTTCCGAATAGCGGGAGTATCGACGAGCAGTACTTC. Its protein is CASSVPNSGSIDEQYF.